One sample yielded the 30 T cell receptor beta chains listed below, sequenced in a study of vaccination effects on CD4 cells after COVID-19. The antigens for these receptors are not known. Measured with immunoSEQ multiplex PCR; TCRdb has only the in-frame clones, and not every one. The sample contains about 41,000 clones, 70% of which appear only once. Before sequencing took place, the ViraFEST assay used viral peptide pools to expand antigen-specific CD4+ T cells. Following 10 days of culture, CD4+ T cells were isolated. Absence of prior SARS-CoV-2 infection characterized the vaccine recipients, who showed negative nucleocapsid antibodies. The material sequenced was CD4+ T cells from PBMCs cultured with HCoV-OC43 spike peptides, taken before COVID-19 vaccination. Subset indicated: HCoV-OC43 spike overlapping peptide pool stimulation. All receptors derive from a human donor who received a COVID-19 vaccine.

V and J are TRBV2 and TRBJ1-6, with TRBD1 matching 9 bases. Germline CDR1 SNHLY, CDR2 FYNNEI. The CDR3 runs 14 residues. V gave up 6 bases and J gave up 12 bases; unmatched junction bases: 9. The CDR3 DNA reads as TGTGCCAGCAGAGGGACAGGGAGGGGAATACCCCTCCACTTT. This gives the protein CASRGTGRGIPLHF.

CDR3 coding DNA: TGTGCCAGCAGGGACACAGGGGGCGGGCAGTACTTC. Translated: CASRDTGGGQYF. The V call is TRBV2, the J call TRBJ2-7; 9 bases align to TRBD1. This CDR3 region has 12 residues. CDR1 is SNHLY and CDR2 is FYNNEI in the germline V gene. Trimming removed 6 bases from V and 9 bases from J; junction bases left unmatched: 6.

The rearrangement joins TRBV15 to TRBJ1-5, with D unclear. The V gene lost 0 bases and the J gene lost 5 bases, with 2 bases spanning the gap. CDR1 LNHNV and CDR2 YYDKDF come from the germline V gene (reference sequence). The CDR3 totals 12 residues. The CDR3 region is CATSRDDQPQHF. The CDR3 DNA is TGTGCCACCAGCAGAGATGATCAGCCCCAGCATTTT.

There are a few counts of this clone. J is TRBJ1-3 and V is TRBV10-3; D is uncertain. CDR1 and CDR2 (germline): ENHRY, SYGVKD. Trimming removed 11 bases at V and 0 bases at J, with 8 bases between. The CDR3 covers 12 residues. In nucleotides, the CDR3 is TGTGCCTCCCAGAGCTCTGGAAACACCATATATTTT. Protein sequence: CASQSSGNTIYF.

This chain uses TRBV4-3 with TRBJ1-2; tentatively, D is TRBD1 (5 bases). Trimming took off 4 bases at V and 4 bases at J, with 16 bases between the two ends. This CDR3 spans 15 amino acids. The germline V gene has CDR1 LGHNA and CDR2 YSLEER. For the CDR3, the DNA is TGCGCCAGCAGCCTAGGGGAGGCAGGGACCTATGGCTACACCTTC. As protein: CASSLGEAGTYGYTF.

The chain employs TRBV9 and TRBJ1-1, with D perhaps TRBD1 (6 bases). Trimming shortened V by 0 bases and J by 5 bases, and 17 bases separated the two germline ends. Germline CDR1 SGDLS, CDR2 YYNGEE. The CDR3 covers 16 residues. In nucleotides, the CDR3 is TGTGCCAGCAGCGTAGGAGGGCTCCAGGGGAGAACTGAAGCTTTCTTT. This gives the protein CASSVGGLQGRTEAFF.

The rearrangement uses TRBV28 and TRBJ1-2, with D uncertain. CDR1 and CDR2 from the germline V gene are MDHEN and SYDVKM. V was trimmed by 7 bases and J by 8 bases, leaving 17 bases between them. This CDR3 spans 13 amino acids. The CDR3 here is CASKKPPTQGYTF. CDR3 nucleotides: TGTGCCAGCAAAAAGCCCCCCACACAGGGCTACACCTTC.

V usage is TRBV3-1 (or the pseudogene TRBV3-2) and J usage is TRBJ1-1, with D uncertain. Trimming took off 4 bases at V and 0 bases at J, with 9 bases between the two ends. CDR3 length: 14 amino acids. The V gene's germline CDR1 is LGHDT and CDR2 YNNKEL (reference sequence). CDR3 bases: TGTGCCAGCAGCCTCGCCTCGCTGAACACTGAAGCTTTCTTT. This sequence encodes CASSLASLNTEAFF.

The CDR3 nucleotides are TGTGCCATCAGTGAGTCTGGGGGGATCACCTACGAGCAGTACTTC. Amino acids: CAISESGGITYEQYF. The chain joins TRBV10-3 to TRBJ2-7, with D possibly being TRBD2 (6 bases). CDR3 length equals 15 residues. The V gene's germline CDR1 is ENHRY and CDR2 SYGVKD. V was cut by 0 bases and J by 2 bases, with 11 bases left in between.

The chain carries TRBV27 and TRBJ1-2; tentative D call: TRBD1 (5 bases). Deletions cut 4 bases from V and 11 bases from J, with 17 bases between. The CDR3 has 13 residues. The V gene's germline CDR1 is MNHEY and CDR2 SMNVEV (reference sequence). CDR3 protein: CASSSTMTALYTF. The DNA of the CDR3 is TGTGCCAGCAGTTCCACCATGACAGCCTTATACACCTTC.

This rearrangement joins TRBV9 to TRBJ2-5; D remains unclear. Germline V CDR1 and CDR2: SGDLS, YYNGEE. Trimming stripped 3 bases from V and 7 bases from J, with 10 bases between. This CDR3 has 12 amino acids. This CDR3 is CASSGDRGTQYF. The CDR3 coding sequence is TGTGCCAGCAGCGGAGATCGAGGGACCCAGTACTTC.

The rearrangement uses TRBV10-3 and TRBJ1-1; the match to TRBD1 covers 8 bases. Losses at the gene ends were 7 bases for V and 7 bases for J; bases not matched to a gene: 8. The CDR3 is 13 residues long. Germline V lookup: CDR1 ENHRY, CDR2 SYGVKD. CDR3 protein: CAITQGQASEAFF. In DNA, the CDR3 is TGTGCCATCACCCAGGGACAGGCGAGTGAAGCTTTCTTT.

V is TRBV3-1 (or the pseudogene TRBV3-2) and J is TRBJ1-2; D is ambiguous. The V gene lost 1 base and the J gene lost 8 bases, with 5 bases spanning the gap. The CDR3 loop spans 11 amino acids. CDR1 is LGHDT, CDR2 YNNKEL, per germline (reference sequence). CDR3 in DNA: TGTGCCAGCAGCCAAGGAGGGGGCTACACCTTC. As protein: CASSQGGGYTF.

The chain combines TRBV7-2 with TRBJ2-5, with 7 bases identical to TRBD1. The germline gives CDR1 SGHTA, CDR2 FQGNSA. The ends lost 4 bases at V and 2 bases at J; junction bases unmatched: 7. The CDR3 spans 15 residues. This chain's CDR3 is CASSSFRDRQETQYF. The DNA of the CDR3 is TGTGCCAGCAGCTCATTCCGGGACAGACAAGAGACCCAGTACTTC.

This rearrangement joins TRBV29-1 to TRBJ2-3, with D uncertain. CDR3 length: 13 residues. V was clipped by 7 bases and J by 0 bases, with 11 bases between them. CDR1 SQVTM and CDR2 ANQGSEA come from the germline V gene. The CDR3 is CSAIPRSTDTQYF. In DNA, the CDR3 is TGCAGCGCCATACCTCGTAGCACAGATACGCAGTATTTT.

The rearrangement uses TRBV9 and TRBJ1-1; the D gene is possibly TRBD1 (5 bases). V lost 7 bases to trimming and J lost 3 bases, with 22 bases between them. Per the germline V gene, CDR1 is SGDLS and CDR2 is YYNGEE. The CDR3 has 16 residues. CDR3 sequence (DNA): TGTGCCAGCGGCCCCGGGACCCTACCTTGGGACACTGAAGCTTTCTTT. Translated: CASGPGTLPWDTEAFF.

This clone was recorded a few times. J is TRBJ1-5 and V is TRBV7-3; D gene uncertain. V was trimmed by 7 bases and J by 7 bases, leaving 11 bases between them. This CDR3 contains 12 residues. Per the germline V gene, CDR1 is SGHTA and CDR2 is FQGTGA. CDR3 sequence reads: CASTLSGQPQHF. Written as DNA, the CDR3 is TGTGCCAGCACCCTCTCCGGCCAGCCCCAGCATTTT.

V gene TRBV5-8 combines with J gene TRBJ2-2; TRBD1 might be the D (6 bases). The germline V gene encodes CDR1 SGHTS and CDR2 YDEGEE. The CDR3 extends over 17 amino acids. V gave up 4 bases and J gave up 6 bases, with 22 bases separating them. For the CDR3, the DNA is TGTGCCAGCAGCGCATCAACAGGGTTTGTGGGGGCCGGGGAGCTGTTTTTT. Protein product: CASSASTGFVGAGELFF.

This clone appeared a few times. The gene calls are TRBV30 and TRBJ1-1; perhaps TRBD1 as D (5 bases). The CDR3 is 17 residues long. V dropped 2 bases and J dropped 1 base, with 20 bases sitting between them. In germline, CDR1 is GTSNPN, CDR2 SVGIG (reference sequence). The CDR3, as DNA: TGTGCCTGGAGTACTACATCAGGGTTAGGGGCGAACACTGAAGCTTTCTTT. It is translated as CAWSTTSGLGANTEAFF.

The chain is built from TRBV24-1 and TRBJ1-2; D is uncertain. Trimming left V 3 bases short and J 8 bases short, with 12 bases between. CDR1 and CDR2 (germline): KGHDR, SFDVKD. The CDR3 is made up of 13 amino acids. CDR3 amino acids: CATSDGGPRGYTF. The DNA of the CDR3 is TGTGCCACCAGTGATGGAGGGCCGCGGGGCTACACCTTC.

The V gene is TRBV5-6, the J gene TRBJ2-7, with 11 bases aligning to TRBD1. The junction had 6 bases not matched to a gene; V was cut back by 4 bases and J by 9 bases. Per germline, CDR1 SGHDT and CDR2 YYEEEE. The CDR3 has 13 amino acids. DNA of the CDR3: TGTGCCAGCAGCCCGGACAGGGGGCGGGGGCAGTACTTC. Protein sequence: CASSPDRGRGQYF. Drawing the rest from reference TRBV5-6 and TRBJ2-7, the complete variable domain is DAGVTQSPTHLIKTRGQQVTLRCSPKSGHDTVSWYQQALGQGPQFIFQYYEEEERQRGNFPDRFSGHQFPNYSSELNVNALLLGDSALYLCASSPDRGRGQYFGPGTRLTVT.

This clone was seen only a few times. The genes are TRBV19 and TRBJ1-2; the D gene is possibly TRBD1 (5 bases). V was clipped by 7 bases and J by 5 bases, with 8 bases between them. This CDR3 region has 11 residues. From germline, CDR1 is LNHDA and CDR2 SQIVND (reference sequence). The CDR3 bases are TGTGCCAGTAAGGGGACGTATGGCTACACCTTC. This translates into CASKGTYGYTF.

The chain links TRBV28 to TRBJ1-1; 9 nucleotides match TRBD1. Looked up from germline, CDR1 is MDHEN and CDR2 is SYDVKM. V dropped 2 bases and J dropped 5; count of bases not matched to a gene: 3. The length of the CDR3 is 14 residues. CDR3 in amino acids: CASSLIGTGTEAFF. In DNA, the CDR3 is TGTGCCAGCAGTTTAATCGGGACAGGGACTGAAGCTTTCTTT.

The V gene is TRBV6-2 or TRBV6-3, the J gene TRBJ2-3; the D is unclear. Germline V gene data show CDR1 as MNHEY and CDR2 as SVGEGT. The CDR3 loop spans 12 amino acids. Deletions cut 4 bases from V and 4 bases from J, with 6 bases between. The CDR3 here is CASSWRPDTQYF. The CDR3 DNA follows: TGTGCCAGCAGTTGGCGGCCAGATACGCAGTATTTT.

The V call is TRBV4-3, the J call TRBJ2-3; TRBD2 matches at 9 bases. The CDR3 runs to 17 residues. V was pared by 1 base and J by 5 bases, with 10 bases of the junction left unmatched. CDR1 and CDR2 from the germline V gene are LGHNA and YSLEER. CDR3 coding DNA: TGCGCCAGCAGCCAAGTATACAGCGGGGGGCCGAAAGATACGCAGTATTTT. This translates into CASSQVYSGGPKDTQYF.

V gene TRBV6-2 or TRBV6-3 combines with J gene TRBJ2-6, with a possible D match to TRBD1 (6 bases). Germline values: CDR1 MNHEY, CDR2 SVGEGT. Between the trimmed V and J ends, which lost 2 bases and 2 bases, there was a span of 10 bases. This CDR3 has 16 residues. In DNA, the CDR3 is TGTGCCAGCAGTTACAACAGGGCTGCTGGGGCCAACGTCCTGACTTTC. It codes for CASSYNRAAGANVLTF.

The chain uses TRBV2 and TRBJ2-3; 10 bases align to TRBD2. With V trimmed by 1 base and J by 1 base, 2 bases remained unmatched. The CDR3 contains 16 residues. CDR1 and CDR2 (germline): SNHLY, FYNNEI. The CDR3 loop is CASSEVAGGRTDTQYF. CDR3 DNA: TGTGCCAGCAGTGAAGTAGCGGGGGGCCGCACAGATACGCAGTATTTT.

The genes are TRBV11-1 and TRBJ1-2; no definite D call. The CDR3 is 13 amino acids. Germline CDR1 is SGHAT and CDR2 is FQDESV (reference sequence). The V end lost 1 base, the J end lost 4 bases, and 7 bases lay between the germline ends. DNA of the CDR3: TGTGCCAGCAGCTTAGGGGCCTTCTATGGCTACACCTTC. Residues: CASSLGAFYGYTF. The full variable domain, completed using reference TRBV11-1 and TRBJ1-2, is EAEVAQSPRYKITEKSQAVAFWCDPISGHATLYWYRQILGQGPELLVQFQDESVVDDSQLPKDRFSAERLKGVDSTLKIQPAELGDSAMYLCASSLGAFYGYTFGSGTRLTVV.

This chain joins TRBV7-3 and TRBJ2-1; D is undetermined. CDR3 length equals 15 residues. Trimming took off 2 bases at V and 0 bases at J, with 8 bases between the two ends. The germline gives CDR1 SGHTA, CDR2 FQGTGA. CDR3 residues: CASSLEGYSYNEQFF. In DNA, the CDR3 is TGTGCCAGCAGCTTAGAAGGTTACTCCTACAATGAGCAGTTCTTC.

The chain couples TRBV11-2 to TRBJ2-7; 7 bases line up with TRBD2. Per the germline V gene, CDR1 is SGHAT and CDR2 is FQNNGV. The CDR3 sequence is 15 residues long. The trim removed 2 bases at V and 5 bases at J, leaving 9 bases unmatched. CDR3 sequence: CASSLRGGVPNEQYF. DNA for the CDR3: TGTGCCAGCAGCTTACGGGGAGGGGTTCCGAACGAGCAGTACTTC.